These 18 T cell receptor beta chains came from one sample sequenced in a study of identical twins (dated by TCRdb to 2016 to 2017). Receptor libraries were prepared by 5' RACE. Sequencing was performed on an Illumina HiSeq 2000. In TCRdb, the public reads were trimmed at Q25 with fastp and aligned with MiXCR, with productive beta chains retained. Merged by CDR3 protein, the rows form single entries marked with the most common genes and DNA. For this sample there are 500,000 to 550,000 distinct CDR3 sequences; around 20% appear just once. The top ten hold 0.48% of the sample. The same data also contributed to another study, on yellow fever vaccine responses in identical twins.

What was sequenced was CD4+ T cells sorted from blood. These receptors came from a woman aged 18-29 years in good health.

This clonotype was counted once. The genes are TRBV11-2 and TRBJ2-5, with D maybe TRBD2 (6 bases). Trimming removed 2 bases from V and 5 bases from J, with 18 bases in between. This CDR3 is built from 16 residues. Germline V lookup: CDR1 SGHAT, CDR2 FQNNGV. DNA of the CDR3: TGTGCCAGCAGCTTATGGGGGACTCTCTCGGGGGAGACCCAGTACTTC. Translation: CASSLWGTLSGETQYF.

This clonotype was recorded a few times. This sequence joins TRBV12-3 or TRBV12-4 and TRBJ2-1; a possible D gene is TRBD2 (6 bases). This CDR3 has 17 residues. Trimming stripped 6 bases from V and 0 bases from J, with 18 bases between. The CDR3 DNA reads TGTGCCAGCAGCCCAGCCCGAATAGCGGACTCCTACAATGAGCAGTTCTTC. Encoded protein: CASSPARIADSYNEQFF.

This clonotype was counted only a few times. The gene calls are TRBV6-1 and TRBJ2-3; D not resolved. Germline V gene data show CDR1 as MNHNS and CDR2 as SASEGT. The CDR3 runs 14 residues. V was clipped by 6 bases and J by 0 bases, with 10 bases between them. The CDR3 DNA follows: TGTGCCAGCAGCCGTGCCTCTAGCACAGATACGCAGTATTTT. Protein product: CASSRASSTDTQYF.

This clonotype has just a few counts. V gene TRBV25-1 combines with J gene TRBJ2-3; 7 nucleotides align to TRBD1. The ends lost 7 bases at V and 6 bases at J; junction bases unmatched: 13. Germline CDR1 reads MGHDK; CDR2 reads SYGVNS. The CDR3 runs to 15 residues. The CDR3, as DNA: TGTGCCAGCACCGACAAAGGACAGGTAGTCGATACGCAGTATTTT. This translates into CASTDKGQVVDTQYF.

This clonotype was seen only a few times. This chain links TRBV7-8 with TRBJ2-3; 9 nucleotides match TRBD2. The junction had 6 bases not matched to a gene; V was cut back by 1 base and J by 4 bases. Germline-derived CDR1 and CDR2 are SGHVS and FQNEAQ. This CDR3 comprises 16 residues. CDR3 amino acids: CASSLVVAGVADTQYF. The CDR3 nucleotides are TGTGCCAGCAGCTTAGTGGTAGCGGGAGTGGCAGATACGCAGTATTTT.

V usage is TRBV5-1 and J usage is TRBJ2-3; D gene unclear. Trimming removed 4 bases at V and 2 bases at J, with 14 bases between. Per germline, CDR1 SGHRS and CDR2 YFSETQ. This CDR3 region has 15 residues. Written as DNA, the CDR3 is TGCGCCAGCAGCCCGAACCCCAGCCTCACAGATACGCAGTATTTT. Protein sequence: CASSPNPSLTDTQYF.

The chain links TRBV5-1 to TRBJ2-7, with TRBD1 as a possible D gene (5 bases). This CDR3 spans 16 amino acids. The ends were cut back, 4 bases at V and 0 bases at J, with 17 bases in the middle. Germline CDR1 is SGHRS and CDR2 is YFSETQ. Written as DNA, the CDR3 is TGCGCCAGCAGCGTTGGTGGGGCTTCGAGCTCCTACGAGCAGTACTTC. Amino acids: CASSVGGASSSYEQYF.

This clonotype was counted between two and nine times. V is TRBV6-1 and J is TRBJ2-1; 15 bases match TRBD2. The CDR3 is 15 amino acids. The V gene's germline CDR1 is MNHNS and CDR2 SASEGT. V shed 7 bases and J 12 bases; nucleotides not matched to a gene: 10. The CDR3 loop is CASTPTGTSGGLQFF. Here the CDR3 DNA reads TGTGCCAGCACCCCAACCGGGACTAGCGGGGGGTTGCAGTTCTTC.

This clonotype was seen more than once but under ten times. This chain joins TRBV12-3 or TRBV12-4 and TRBJ1-5; no reliable D call. The CDR3 has 16 residues. V was shortened by 5 bases and J by 3 bases, with 17 bases between the two germline ends. The CDR3 sequence: CASSRSEGGYNQPQHF. CDR3 bases: TGTGCCAGCAGTCGTTCCGAAGGAGGGTACAATCAGCCCCAGCATTTT.

The chain links TRBV7-8 to TRBJ2-4; 8 bases are shared with TRBD2. The CDR3 covers 16 residues. Trimming took 0 bases from V and 0 from J; bases not matched to a gene: 1. In germline, CDR1 is SGHVS, CDR2 FQNEAQ. CDR3 DNA: TGTGCCAGCAGCTTAGCTACTAGCGGAGCCAAAAACATTCAGTACTTC. Protein: CASSLATSGAKNIQYF.

This clonotype was recorded at least ten times. J is TRBJ2-2 and V is TRBV11-3; TRBD2 is a possible D gene (5 bases). Germline assignment: CDR1 SGHNT and CDR2 YENEEA. Deletions cut 2 bases from V and 1 base from J, with 8 bases between. The CDR3 extends over 15 amino acids. CDR3 protein: CASSLIRGNTGELFF. CDR3 in DNA: TGTGCCAGCAGCTTAATACGGGGGAACACCGGGGAGCTGTTTTTT.

This sequence joins TRBV7-8 and TRBJ2-7; D unclear. V was cut by 1 base and J by 3 bases, with 7 bases left in between. Germline V gene lookup returns CDR1 SGHVS and CDR2 FQNEAQ. This CDR3 has 13 residues. This chain's CDR3 is CASSLELIYEQYF. CDR3 DNA: TGTGCCAGCAGCTTAGAACTTATCTACGAGCAGTACTTC.

The genes are TRBV10-1 and TRBJ2-1, with D perhaps matching TRBD1 (7 bases). V was trimmed by 5 bases and J by 5 bases, leaving 19 bases between them. Germline CDR1 is WNHNN and CDR2 is SYGVQD (reference sequence). The CDR3 has 16 amino acids. The CDR3 nucleotides read TGCGCCAGCAGTAATCCCCTCGCAGGGGGGAACAATGAGCAGTTCTTC. Translation: CASSNPLAGGNNEQFF.

This rearrangement joins TRBV28 to TRBJ1-1; maybe TRBD1 (5 bases). Germline assignment: CDR1 MDHEN and CDR2 SYDVKM. This CDR3 spans 13 amino acids. V was pared by 7 bases and J by 0 bases, with 9 bases between. Here the CDR3 DNA reads TGTGCCAGCACGGGGGTCCTGAACACTGAAGCTTTCTTT. Translating gives CASTGVLNTEAFF.

The chain carries TRBV12-3 or TRBV12-4 and TRBJ2-7; 9 positions match TRBD1. The V segment lost 3 bases and the J segment 3 bases; nucleotides outside the gene matches: 9. CDR3 length: 16 amino acids. CDR3 loop: CASSFWDRERNYEQYV. The CDR3 nucleotides read TGTGCCAGCAGTTTTTGGGACAGGGAGAGAAACTACGAGCAGTACGTC.

The chain couples TRBV12-3 or TRBV12-4 to TRBJ2-1; 7 nucleotides agree with TRBD2. V lost 2 bases, J lost 8 bases, and 9 bases stayed unmatched. The CDR3 spans 15 residues. The CDR3 bases are TGTGCCAGCAGTTTATTTGGCGGGAGTTCCTATGAGCAGTTCTTC. The encoded protein is CASSLFGGSSYEQFF.

This clonotype has a handful of counts. The V gene is TRBV5-1, the J gene TRBJ1-1, with 7 bases lining up with TRBD1. This CDR3 spans 13 amino acids. The V segment lost 0 bases and the J segment 9 bases; nucleotides outside the gene matches: 5. From germline, CDR1 is SGHRS and CDR2 YFSETQ. CDR3 coding DNA: TGCGCCAGCAGCTTGGTTGAGGGGGCTAAAGCTTTCTTT. The encoded protein is CASSLVEGAKAFF.

The CDR3 nucleotides read TGTGCCAGCAGCCTATTTAGGGCCGGGACAGGGGGCGTGAATTCACCCCTCCACTTT. Its protein product is CASSLFRAGTGGVNSPLHF. V usage is TRBV13 and J usage is TRBJ1-6; 12 nucleotides line up with TRBD1. Trimming took 5 bases from V and 7 from J; bases not matched to a gene: 15. The CDR3 loop spans 19 amino acids. Germline V gene data show CDR1 as PRHDT and CDR2 as FYEKMQ (reference sequence).